This TCR beta chain was found in a study of Ad26.COV2.S vaccination and SARS-CoV-2 variants. Findings of the study overall: From the TCR breadth and depth analyses, total T cell responses may have been underestimated.

Treatment meaning: about 20 received Ad26.COV2.S at low or high dose, single or two shots; about 5 received placebo; per-sample allocation not given. Specimens were obtained on day 63 following the first vaccine or placebo injection. Some clones are missing from TCRdb's copy, which holds only in-frame ones; the method was immunoSEQ multiplex PCR. This sample has approximately 460,000 clones, with 89% found just once. Unmatched junction bases numbered 5, after V lost 2 bases and J lost 4 bases. CDR1 WNHNN and CDR2 SYGVQD come from the germline V gene (reference sequence). The CDR3 is made up of 16 amino acids. As to this clone: The antigen remains undetermined.

The TCR sequence derives from a person aged 18-65 years who received the Ad26.COV2.S COVID-19 vaccine or a placebo. The sequences come from peripheral blood, collected in a trial of Ad26.COV2.S vaccine versus placebo. The genes are TRBV10-1 and TRBJ2-3, with 11 bases matching TRBD2. DNA of the CDR3: TGCGCCAGCAGTGAGCAACTAGCGGGAGCTTCAGATACGCAGTATTTT. It specifies CASSEQLAGASDTQYF.